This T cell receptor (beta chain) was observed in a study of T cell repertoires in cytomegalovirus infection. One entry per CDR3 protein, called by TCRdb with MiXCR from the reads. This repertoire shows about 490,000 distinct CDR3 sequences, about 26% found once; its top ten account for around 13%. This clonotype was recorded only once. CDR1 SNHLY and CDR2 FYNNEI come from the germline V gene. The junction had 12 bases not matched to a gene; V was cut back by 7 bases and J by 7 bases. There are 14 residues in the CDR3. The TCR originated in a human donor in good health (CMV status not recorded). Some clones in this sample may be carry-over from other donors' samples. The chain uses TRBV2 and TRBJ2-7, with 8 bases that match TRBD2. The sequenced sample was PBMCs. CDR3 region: CASTGLSGVGEQYF. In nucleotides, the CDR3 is TGTGCCAGCACCGGGCTTAGCGGGGTGGGGGAGCAGTACTTC.